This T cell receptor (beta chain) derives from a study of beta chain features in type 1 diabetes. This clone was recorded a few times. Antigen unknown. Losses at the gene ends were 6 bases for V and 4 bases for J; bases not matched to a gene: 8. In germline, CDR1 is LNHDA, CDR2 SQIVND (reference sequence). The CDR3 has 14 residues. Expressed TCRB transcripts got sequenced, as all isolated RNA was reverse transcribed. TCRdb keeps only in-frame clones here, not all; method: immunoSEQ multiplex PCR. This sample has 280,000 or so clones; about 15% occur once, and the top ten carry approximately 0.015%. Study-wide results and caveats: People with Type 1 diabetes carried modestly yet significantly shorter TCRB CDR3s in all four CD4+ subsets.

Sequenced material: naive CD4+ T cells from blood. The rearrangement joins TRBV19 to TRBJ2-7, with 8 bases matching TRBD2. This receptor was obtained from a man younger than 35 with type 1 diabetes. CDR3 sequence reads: CASSAREVTYEQYF. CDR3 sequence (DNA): TGTGCCAGTAGCGCGCGGGAGGTGACATACGAGCAGTACTTC.